One sample yielded the 9 T cell receptor beta chains listed below, sequenced in a study of blood T cell repertoires in COVID-19. TCRdb keeps only in-frame clones here, not all; method: immunoSEQ multiplex PCR. Of 200,000 to 300,000 clones listed, about 87% are singletons. Sequencing input: peripheral blood. The source of these receptors is a woman aged 25 to 39 with COVID-19, enrolled during active disease.

The chain combines TRBV5-4 with TRBJ2-2, with 7 nucleotides matching TRBD1. There are 14 residues in the CDR3. Germline V gene data show CDR1 as SGHNT and CDR2 as YYREEE (reference sequence). V lost 3 bases to trimming and J lost 4 bases; unmatched junction nucleotides: 3. In nucleotides, the CDR3 is TGTGCCAGCAGCTCGACAGGGACCACCGGGGAGCTGTTTTTT. Translated: CASSSTGTTGELFF.

The CDR3 coding sequence is TGTGCCAGCAGCTTGGCGCCAGGACATGTTAGCACAGATACGCAGTATTTT. Amino acids: CASSLAPGHVSTDTQYF. The chain has TRBV5-4 and TRBJ2-3; D possibly corresponds to TRBD1 (5 bases). Trimming shortened V by 0 bases and J by 0 bases, and 14 bases separated the two germline ends. The germline CDR1 and CDR2 sequences are SGHNT and YYREEE (reference sequence). CDR3 length: 17 amino acids. The full variable domain, completed using reference TRBV5-4 and TRBJ2-3, is ETGVTQSPTHLIKTRGQQVTLRCSSQSGHNTVSWYQQALGQGPQFIFQYYREEENGRGNFPPRFSGLQFPNYSSELNVNALELDDSALYLCASSLAPGHVSTDTQYFGPGTRLTVL.

V gene TRBV5-1 combines with J gene TRBJ2-7, with TRBD2 identical over 8 bases. From germline, CDR1 is SGHRS and CDR2 YFSETQ. The V and J ends lost 4 bases and 4 bases, in that order; junction bases with no gene match: 10. There are 15 residues in the CDR3. CDR3 in amino acids: CASSVAGGVGYEQYF. The CDR3 DNA is TGCGCCAGCAGCGTCGCGGGGGGTGTGGGTTACGAGCAGTACTTC.

V and J are TRBV19 and TRBJ1-2; D may be TRBD1 (5 bases). The CDR3 runs to 15 residues. Between the trimmed V and J ends, which lost 10 bases and 0 bases, there was a span of 18 bases. Looked up from germline, CDR1 is LNHDA and CDR2 is SQIVND (reference sequence). In DNA form, the CDR3 reads TGTGCCACTACTGTGGGGCTCCTCTCTAACTATGGCTACACCTTC. Protein product: CATTVGLLSNYGYTF.

V is TRBV11-3 and J is TRBJ2-3; 10 positions agree with TRBD2. The CDR3 consists of 16 residues. J was trimmed by 2 bases and V by 5 bases; bases with no gene match: 7. CDR1 and CDR2 from the germline V gene are SGHNT and YENEEA. The CDR3 reads CASSTRTSGATDTQYF. In nucleotides, the CDR3 is TGTGCCAGCAGCACCCGGACTAGCGGCGCCACAGATACGCAGTATTTT.

The J gene is TRBJ2-6, the V gene TRBV24-1, with 7 bases lining up with TRBD1. Unmatched junction bases numbered 3, after V lost 4 bases and J lost 1 base. The V gene's germline CDR1 is KGHDR and CDR2 SFDVKD. The CDR3 runs to 16 residues. CDR3 nucleotide sequence: TGTGCCACCAGTGAGCCCAGGGGGTCTGGGGCCAACGTCCTGACTTTC. This sequence encodes CATSEPRGSGANVLTF.

V gene TRBV9 combines with J gene TRBJ2-2, with D perhaps TRBD2 (6 bases). V was clipped by 0 bases and J by 5 bases, with 11 bases between them. The CDR3 loop spans 15 amino acids. Germline CDR1 reads SGDLS; CDR2 reads YYNGEE. In DNA, the CDR3 is TGTGCCAGCAGCGTAGAAGTGGCGGGGACCGGGGAGCTGTTTTTT. Its translation is CASSVEVAGTGELFF.

This clone has just a few counts. The chain links TRBV4-2 to TRBJ1-1, with a tentative D call TRBD1 (6 bases). Deletions cut 3 bases from V and 4 bases from J, with 12 bases between. The germline V gene encodes CDR1 LGHNA and CDR2 YNFKEQ. CDR3 size: 14 residues. The CDR3 DNA reads as TGTGCCAGCAGCCACGGGTCAGGGGCCACTGAAGCTTTCTTT. As protein: CASSHGSGATEAFF.

V gene TRBV28 combines with J gene TRBJ2-1, with 9 bases identical to TRBD1. Germline assignment: CDR1 MDHEN and CDR2 SYDVKM. V lost 6 bases and J lost 8; bases outside the gene matches: 8. The CDR3 loop spans 14 amino acids. The CDR3 region has the DNA TGTGCCAGCAGGGCGGACAGGGGAGTAGATGAGCAGTTCTTC. This sequence encodes CASRADRGVDEQFF. The full variable domain, completed using reference TRBV28 and TRBJ2-1, is DVKVTQSSRYLVKRTGEKVFLECVQDMDHENMFWYRQDPGLGLRLIYFSYDVKMKEKGDIPEGYSVSREKKERFSLILESASTNQTSMYLCASRADRGVDEQFFGPGTRLTVL.